This TCR beta chain was recorded in a study of blood T cell repertoires in COVID-19. In the study overall: The United States, Italy and Spain supplied acute and convalescent COVID-19 samples. Nucleic acid was either cDNA or gDNA, and it came from T cells, B-cell-depleted T cells, or PBMCs.

This clone was detected many times. The CDR3 is 14 residues long. V gave up 2 bases and J gave up 8 bases, with 10 bases separating them. Per germline, CDR1 SGHDN and CDR2 FVKESK. All enrollees were roughly 18 to 89 years old and from fewer than 30 US areas. Clinical history as reported by participants underpinned cohort assignment. Assay: immunoSEQ multiplex PCR; the TCRdb copy retains only in-frame clones and omits some. The profile shows about 210,000 clones, about 76% of them singletons. The V call is TRBV14, the J call TRBJ1-6; D is perhaps TRBD1 (6 bases). The specimen sequenced was PBMCs or T cells enriched from blood (not recorded which). This clonotype was obtained from a woman in her forties or fifties with acute COVID-19. CDR3 nucleotide sequence: TGTGCCAGCAGCCAACAGGGGAAGCATTCACCCCTCCACTTT. It translates to CASSQQGKHSPLHF.